This is a list of T cell receptor beta chains from one sample in a study of blood T cell repertoires in COVID-19. TCRdb keeps only in-frame clones here, not all; method: immunoSEQ multiplex PCR. Of around 290,000 clones in the sample, roughly 91% were seen once. Sequenced: PBMCs or T cells enriched from blood (not recorded which). These receptors were collected from a woman aged 60-70 years in a cohort exposed to, infected with or recovered from COVID-19 (not recorded which). Each CDR3 is given with its conserved first and last residue. Each record gives: CDR3 protein, CDR3 DNA, clone size, J gene, V gene, D gene. D genes are given only for firm matches. Expanded clones are given a class, and other clones once, few, many or no size at all.

CDR3: CASSLQGASSYEQYF; DNA: TGTGCCAGCAGCTTGCAGGGGGCGAGCTCCTACGAGCAGTACTTC; size: .; J: TRBJ2-7; V: TRBV5-6; D: TRBD1
CDR3: CASSSTGQSLGAQHF; DNA: TGTGCCAGCAGTTCCACCGGACAGTCCTTGGGGGCCCAGCATTTT; size: .; J: TRBJ1-5; V: TRBV6-5; D: .
CDR3: CASSQVQDSLGSNEQFF; DNA: TGTGCCAGCAGCCAAGTTCAGGACTCCCTCGGTAGCAATGAGCAGTTCTTC; size: .; J: TRBJ2-1; V: TRBV4-2; D: .
CDR3: CAWSPGTSRETQYF; DNA: TGTGCCTGGAGTCCCGGGACTAGCCGGGAGACCCAGTACTTC; size: .; J: TRBJ2-5; V: TRBV30; D: TRBD2
CDR3: CAISQAPNYGYTF; DNA: TGTGCCATCAGTCAGGCCCCTAACTATGGCTACACCTTC; size: .; J: TRBJ1-2; V: TRBV10-3; D: .
CDR3: CASSTGQSSYNEQFF; DNA: TGTGCCAGCAGCACGGGACAGAGCTCCTACAATGAGCAGTTCTTC; size: .; J: TRBJ2-1; V: TRBV7-9; D: TRBD1
CDR3: CASCTGDQPQHF; DNA: TGTGCCAGCTGTACAGGGGATCAGCCCCAGCATTTT; size: .; J: TRBJ1-5; V: TRBV18; D: TRBD1
CDR3: CASRPTSGGNEQFF; DNA: TGTGCCAGCAGGCCGACTAGCGGGGGGAATGAGCAGTTCTTC; size: .; J: TRBJ2-1; V: TRBV3-1/TRBV3-2; D: TRBD2
CDR3: CASSLAGSGRAGFYEQYF; DNA: TGTGCCAGCAGCTTAGCGGGTAGCGGGAGGGCCGGGTTTTACGAGCAGTACTTC; size: .; J: TRBJ2-7; V: TRBV7-2; D: TRBD2
CDR3: CASSYSGQGQGETQYF; DNA: TGTGCCAGCAGTTACTCTGGACAGGGGCAGGGGGAGACCCAGTACTTC; size: .; J: TRBJ2-5; V: TRBV6-5; D: TRBD1
CDR3: CASSSFQGGNTGELFF; DNA: TGTGCCAGCAGTTCATTTCAGGGGGGGAACACCGGGGAGCTGTTTTTT; size: .; J: TRBJ2-2; V: TRBV28; D: .
CDR3: CASSSSPTSGRREQYF; DNA: TGTGCCAGCAGCTCCTCTCCCACTAGCGGGAGACGCGAGCAGTACTTC; size: .; J: TRBJ2-7; V: TRBV7-3; D: TRBD2
CDR3: CASSLSVRGGRYF; DNA: TGTGCCAGCAGCTTATCGGTCCGGGGAGGGCGGTACTTC; size: .; J: TRBJ2-7; V: TRBV7-2; D: TRBD2
CDR3: CASSLPGQGSPDTF; DNA: TGCGCCAGCAGCTTACCGGGACAGGGGTCCCCGGACACCTTC; size: .; J: TRBJ1-2; V: TRBV5-1; D: TRBD1
CDR3: CASSSQGSDTQYF; DNA: TGCGCCAGCAGCTCCCAGGGGTCAGATACGCAGTATTTT; size: .; J: TRBJ2-3; V: TRBV5-1; D: .
CDR3: CASSWGGSGEQYF; DNA: TGTGCCAGCAGCTGGGGCGGGAGTGGGGAGCAGTACTTC; size: .; J: TRBJ2-7; V: TRBV7-2; D: TRBD2
CDR3: CASSPPRRDRGLNEQYF; DNA: TGTGCCAGCTCACCACCGAGGAGGGACAGGGGTCTCAACGAGCAGTACTTC; size: .; J: TRBJ2-7; V: TRBV18; D: TRBD1
CDR3: CASASGPPGVDQETQYF; DNA: TGTGCTAGCGCCTCGGGACCCCCAGGGGTTGACCAAGAGACCCAGTACTTC; size: .; J: TRBJ2-5; V: TRBV7-7; D: .
CDR3: CASSMARVNTEAFF; DNA: TGTGCCAGTAGTATGGCACGGGTGAACACTGAAGCTTTCTTT; size: .; J: TRBJ1-1; V: TRBV19; D: .
CDR3: CASIPEVALVPDTQYF; DNA: TGTGCCAGCATCCCTGAGGTGGCACTAGTGCCAGATACGCAGTATTTT; size: .; J: TRBJ2-3; V: TRBV2; D: .
CDR3: CAWSVGRAGSPLHF; DNA: TGTGCCTGGAGTGTGGGCAGGGCCGGTTCACCCCTCCACTTT; size: .; J: TRBJ1-6; V: TRBV30; D: .
CDR3: CASSPGQGVLRHTDTQYF; DNA: TGCGCCAGCAGCCCGGGACAGGGGGTATTGAGGCACACAGATACGCAGTATTTT; size: once; J: TRBJ2-3; V: TRBV5-1; D: TRBD1
CDR3: CASSEGAARGTGYTF; DNA: TGTGCCAGCAGTGAAGGGGCGGCCCGGGGAACTGGCTACACCTTC; size: .; J: TRBJ1-2; V: TRBV6-1; D: .
CDR3: CASRDTTSSHNEQFF; DNA: TGTGCCAGCAGGGATACGACTAGCTCCCACAATGAGCAGTTCTTC; size: .; J: TRBJ2-1; V: TRBV7-9; D: TRBD2
CDR3: CASRGGTSHYEQYF; DNA: TGTGCCAGCAGAGGCGGGACGTCCCACTACGAGCAGTACTTC; size: .; J: TRBJ2-7; V: TRBV6-6; D: .
CDR3: CASSEYRGTDTQYF; DNA: TGTGCCAGCAGTGAGTACCGGGGCACAGATACGCAGTATTTT; size: few; J: TRBJ2-3; V: TRBV2; D: .
CDR3: CASSVASDMNTEAFF; DNA: TGTGCCAGCAGCGTAGCTAGCGACATGAACACTGAAGCTTTCTTT; size: .; J: TRBJ1-1; V: TRBV9; D: .
CDR3: CASSQGPSYNEQFF; DNA: TGTGCCAGCAGCCAAGGGCCTTCCTACAATGAGCAGTTCTTC; size: .; J: TRBJ2-1; V: TRBV3-1/TRBV3-2; D: .
CDR3: CASSQEIGGHLSSYNEQFF; DNA: TGCGCCAGCAGCCAAGAAATTGGCGGTCATCTATCTTCCTACAATGAGCAGTTCTTC; size: .; J: TRBJ2-1; V: TRBV4-1; D: .
CDR3: CASSSSGRAMDEQFF; DNA: TGTGCCAGCAGCTCCAGCGGGAGGGCCATGGATGAGCAGTTCTTC; size: .; J: TRBJ2-1; V: TRBV11-2; D: TRBD2
CDR3: CASSLPQRAFSYNEQFF; DNA: TGTGCCAGCAGTTTACCCCAGCGGGCCTTCTCCTACAATGAGCAGTTCTTC; size: once; J: TRBJ2-1; V: TRBV28; D: .
CDR3: CATSRDHESSYEQYF; DNA: TGTGCCACCAGCAGAGATCATGAGAGCTCCTACGAGCAGTACTTC; size: .; J: TRBJ2-7; V: TRBV15; D: .
CDR3: CASSPPGGRGQDSPLHF; DNA: TGTGCCAGCAGTCCTCCCGGCGGCAGGGGGCAAGATTCACCCCTCCACTTT; size: .; J: TRBJ1-6; V: TRBV28; D: TRBD1
CDR3: CASSLEGSGRTREQYF; DNA: TGTGCCAGCAGCTTGGAGGGTAGCGGGAGAACGAGGGAGCAGTACTTC; size: .; J: TRBJ2-7; V: TRBV5-4; D: TRBD2
CDR3: CASSVEGNQPQHF; DNA: TGTGCCAGCAGTGTTGAGGGAAATCAGCCCCAGCATTTT; size: .; J: TRBJ1-5; V: TRBV2; D: .
CDR3: CASRPRWGLASTDTQYF; DNA: TGTGCCAGCAGACCAAGGTGGGGACTAGCAAGCACAGATACGCAGTATTTT; size: .; J: TRBJ2-3; V: TRBV5-5; D: TRBD2